This entry lists 10 T cell receptor beta chains sequenced from one sample in a study of human T cells and chemical hapten exposure. Using its own MiXCR run on the RACE reads, TCRdb lists one record per CDR3 protein. Of tens of thousands of distinct CDR3 sequences in the sample, roughly 12% were seen once. Noted time point: pre-sensitization, week 0. Treatment in this sample: therapeutic diphenylcyclopropenone sensitization with weekly scalp DPC. Extraction of total RNA was performed on unfractionated whole blood. The sample in question was whole blood, obtained in connection with sensitization to the hapten diphenylcyclopropenone (DPC). The receptors were sampled from a woman aged 40 to 50 with alopecia areata. Some clones in this sample may be carry-over from other donors' samples.

This clonotype was detected a few times. The chain has TRBV3-1 and TRBJ2-7; D unresolved. Germline CDR1 LGHDT, CDR2 YNNKEL (reference sequence). This CDR3 spans 15 amino acids. Trimming shortened V by 4 bases and J by 0 bases, and 13 bases separated the two germline ends. The CDR3: CASSPESSPSYEQYF. CDR3 bases: TGTGCCAGCAGCCCCGAAAGTTCACCCTCCTACGAGCAGTACTTC.

This clonotype was detected only a few times. V usage is TRBV9 and J usage is TRBJ2-7; no definite D call. The V end was cut by 0 bases, the J end by 3 bases, with 10 bases between. Germline CDR1 and CDR2: SGDLS and YYNGEE. CDR3 length: 14 residues. Written as DNA, the CDR3 is TGTGCCAGCAGCGTAGCCCAGGACGGCTACGAGCAGTACTTC. This gives the protein CASSVAQDGYEQYF.

This clonotype was seen more than once but under ten times. The chain joins TRBV12-3 or TRBV12-4 to TRBJ2-1, with TRBD1 as a possible D gene (6 bases). The CDR3 has 14 amino acids. Deletions cut 7 bases from V and 7 bases from J, with 17 bases between. The CDR3 sequence: CASKPPGVLNEQFF. CDR3 sequence (DNA): TGTGCCAGCAAGCCCCCAGGGGTTTTGAATGAGCAGTTCTTC.

This clonotype showed up just a few times. The chain recombines TRBV4-3 with TRBJ2-3; tentatively, D is TRBD2 (6 bases). Germline V CDR1 and CDR2: LGHNA, YSLEER. Trimming pared 1 base from V and 2 bases from J, leaving 16 bases between. CDR3 length: 17 amino acids. The CDR3, as DNA: TGCGCCAGCAGCCAAGGAGAAACGGGGGAGAACACAGATACGCAGTATTTT. Its protein is CASSQGETGENTDTQYF.

This clonotype was counted a few times. This rearrangement joins TRBV12-3 or TRBV12-4 to TRBJ2-1; no firm D call. The CDR3 is 11 residues long. V was shortened by 8 bases and J by 6 bases, with 8 bases between the two germline ends. The DNA for the CDR3 is TGTGCCAGCGCCCTGGCCAATGAGCAGTTCTTC. Translated, it gives CASALANEQFF.

In this sample, this clonotype turned up many times. The rearrangement joins TRBV7-8 to TRBJ2-3; 16 bases agree with TRBD2. The CDR3 is made up of 19 amino acids. Germline assignment: CDR1 SGHVS and CDR2 FQNEAQ. V lost 3 bases, J lost 3 bases, and 9 bases stayed unmatched. The CDR3 region has the DNA TGTGCCAGCAGCTTGGGGGGACTAGCGGGAGGGCGGCTGACAGATACGCAGTATTTT. Translation gives CASSLGGLAGGRLTDTQYF.

A few counts support this clonotype. The chain links TRBV2 to TRBJ2-7, with D unresolved. Germline V CDR1 and CDR2: SNHLY, FYNNEI. Trimming shortened V by 2 bases and J by 4 bases, and 6 bases separated the two germline ends. CDR3 size: 12 residues. CDR3 bases: TGTGCCAGCAGTGAACCCCCTTACGAGCAGTACTTC. Encoded protein: CASSEPPYEQYF.

This clonotype has at least ten counts. This chain uses TRBV6-2 or TRBV6-3 with TRBJ1-6; tentative D call: TRBD1 (5 bases). V lost 2 bases to trimming and J lost 8 bases, with 10 bases between them. This CDR3 is built from 14 residues. Germline V gene lookup returns CDR1 MNHEY and CDR2 SVGEGT. DNA of the CDR3: TGTGCCAGCAGTTACCGGGGGGTTTATTCACCCCTCCACTTT. The encoded protein is CASSYRGVYSPLHF.

Only a few counts were recorded for this clonotype. The chain couples TRBV6-6 to TRBJ2-7; D may match TRBD1 or TRBD2 (6 bases each). The CDR3 loop spans 13 amino acids. Trimming left V 6 bases short and J 5 bases short, with 14 bases between. Germline-derived CDR1 and CDR2 are MNHNY and SVGAGI (reference sequence). In nucleotides, the CDR3 is TGTGCCAGCAGCCCCCGGGGGCAGGACGAGCAGTACTTC. It is translated as CASSPRGQDEQYF.

This clonotype was seen many times. This sequence joins TRBV28 and TRBJ2-2, with 11 bases identical to TRBD1. This CDR3 is 14 amino acids long. Germline CDR1 and CDR2: MDHEN and SYDVKM. V shed 4 bases and J 7 bases; nucleotides not matched to a gene: 2. The CDR3 nucleotides are TGTGCCAGCAGTTCGGGACAGGGGGGCGGGGAGCTGTTTTTT. Its protein is CASSSGQGGGELFF.